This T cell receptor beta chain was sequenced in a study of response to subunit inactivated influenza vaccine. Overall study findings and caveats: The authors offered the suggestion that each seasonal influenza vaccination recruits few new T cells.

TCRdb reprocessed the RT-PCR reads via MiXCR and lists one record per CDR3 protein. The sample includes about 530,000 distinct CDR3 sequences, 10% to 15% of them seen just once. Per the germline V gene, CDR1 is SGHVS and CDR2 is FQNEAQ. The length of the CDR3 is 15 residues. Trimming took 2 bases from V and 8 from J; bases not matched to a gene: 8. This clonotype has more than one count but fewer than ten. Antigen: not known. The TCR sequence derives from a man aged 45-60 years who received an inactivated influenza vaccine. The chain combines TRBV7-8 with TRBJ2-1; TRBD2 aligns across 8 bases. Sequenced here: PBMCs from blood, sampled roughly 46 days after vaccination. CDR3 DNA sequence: TGTGCCAGCAGCTTAAGGGCGGGAGGAGGCGATGAGCAGTTCTTC. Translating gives CASSLRAGGGDEQFF.